Listed below are T cell receptor beta chains from one sample, sequenced in a study of cytomegalovirus exposure and HLA in healthy donors. This table comes from immunoSEQ multiplex PCR, and its TCRdb copy is limited to in-frame clones, with some not included. This sample carries some 120,000 clones, roughly 80% of them seen once, and the ten largest clones take 4%. The source material was PBMCs. The receptors come from a man younger than 35 in good health and CMV-seropositive. Each CDR3 is given with its conserved first and last residue. D genes are given only for firm matches. Clone size is not always given. Where it is, it says once, few, many or a class for expanded clones.

abundance: .; d_gene: TRBD2; v_gene: TRBV9; j_gene: TRBJ2-7; CDR3aa: CASSVGLAGYEQYF; CDR3nt: TGTGCCAGCAGCGTAGGACTAGCGGGATACGAGCAGTACTTC
abundance: .; d_gene: .; v_gene: TRBV27; j_gene: TRBJ1-3; CDR3aa: CASSPMGRRQSSGNTIYF; CDR3nt: TGTGCCAGCAGTCCTATGGGTCGGAGGCAAAGCTCTGGAAACACCATATATTTT
abundance: .; d_gene: .; v_gene: TRBV9; j_gene: TRBJ1-2; CDR3aa: CASSVEARAGDKGFYYYGYTF; CDR3nt: TGTGCCAGCAGCGTAGAGGCAAGGGCGGGGGACAAAGGTTTCTACTACTATGGCTACACCTTC
abundance: .; d_gene: TRBD1; v_gene: TRBV5-4; j_gene: TRBJ2-3; CDR3aa: CASSSGQGARTDTQYF; CDR3nt: TGTGCCAGCAGCTCCGGACAGGGGGCGCGCACAGATACGCAGTATTTT
abundance: .; d_gene: TRBD2; v_gene: TRBV6-1; j_gene: TRBJ2-3; CDR3aa: CASGLAGSTDTQYF; CDR3nt: TGTGCCAGTGGACTAGCGGGAAGCACAGATACGCAGTATTTT
abundance: .; d_gene: .; v_gene: TRBV7-2; j_gene: TRBJ1-1; CDR3aa: CASSYSVTAPNTEAFF; CDR3nt: TGTGCCAGCAGTTATTCCGTGACAGCCCCGAACACTGAAGCTTTCTTT
abundance: .; d_gene: .; v_gene: TRBV7-2; j_gene: TRBJ2-5; CDR3aa: CASSVDLGQQETQYF; CDR3nt: TGTGCCAGCAGCGTCGATTTGGGGCAACAAGAGACCCAGTACTTC
abundance: .; d_gene: TRBD2; v_gene: TRBV7-2; j_gene: TRBJ2-7; CDR3aa: CASSLRLAGGGLFVYEQYF; CDR3nt: TGTGCCAGCAGCTTAAGACTAGCGGGGGGGGGCCTTTTCGTCTACGAGCAGTACTTC
abundance: .; d_gene: TRBD1; v_gene: TRBV11-2; j_gene: TRBJ1-2; CDR3aa: CASSLVGGANYGYTF; CDR3nt: TGTGCCAGCAGCTTAGTAGGGGGCGCTAACTATGGCTACACCTTC
abundance: .; d_gene: TRBD1; v_gene: TRBV7-2; j_gene: TRBJ1-1; CDR3aa: CASSRTRQGTTEAFF; CDR3nt: TGTGCCAGCAGCCGCACACGACAGGGGACCACTGAAGCTTTCTTT
abundance: .; d_gene: .; v_gene: TRBV18; j_gene: TRBJ2-2; CDR3aa: CASSPLGQSNTGELFF; CDR3nt: TGTGCCAGCTCACCACTCGGACAGTCGAACACCGGGGAGCTGTTTTTT
abundance: .; d_gene: .; v_gene: TRBV29-1; j_gene: TRBJ2-1; CDR3aa: CSVWIRSNEQFF; CDR3nt: TGCAGCGTTTGGATCAGGTCCAATGAGCAGTTCTTC
abundance: once; d_gene: TRBD2; v_gene: TRBV11-2; j_gene: TRBJ2-2; CDR3aa: CASSLDSGGADTGELFF; CDR3nt: TGTGCCAGCAGCTTAGATAGCGGGGGCGCGGACACCGGGGAGCTGTTTTTT
abundance: few; d_gene: .; v_gene: TRBV11-2; j_gene: TRBJ1-2; CDR3aa: CASSLRIAGDNYGYTF; CDR3nt: TGTGCCAGCAGCTTAAGGATCGCAGGGGATAACTATGGCTACACCTTC
abundance: .; d_gene: .; v_gene: TRBV5-6; j_gene: TRBJ1-2; CDR3aa: CASSLAGGHRDGYTF; CDR3nt: TGTGCCAGCAGCTTGGCGGGGGGACACCGGGACGGCTACACCTTC
abundance: .; d_gene: .; v_gene: TRBV10-3; j_gene: TRBJ1-2; CDR3aa: CAITTPSTGGIYGYTF; CDR3nt: TGTGCCATCACCACCCCGTCGACGGGGGGGATTTATGGCTACACCTTC
abundance: .; d_gene: TRBD1; v_gene: TRBV5-4; j_gene: TRBJ1-2; CDR3aa: CASTRDRGSGGYTF; CDR3nt: TGTGCCAGCACCCGGGACAGAGGTTCAGGTGGCTACACCTTC
abundance: .; d_gene: .; v_gene: TRBV29-1; j_gene: TRBJ2-5; CDR3aa: CSVEYQHREPGETQYF; CDR3nt: TGCAGCGTTGAATACCAACACCGGGAGCCTGGGGAGACCCAGTACTTC
abundance: few; d_gene: .; v_gene: TRBV19; j_gene: TRBJ1-5; CDR3aa: CASSPSHRVPQSQHF; CDR3nt: TGTGCCAGTAGTCCCTCACACAGGGTCCCGCAGTCCCAGCATTTT
abundance: .; d_gene: TRBD1; v_gene: TRBV7-2; j_gene: TRBJ2-7; CDR3aa: CASSLFGDRAYEQYF; CDR3nt: TGTGCCAGCAGCCTATTTGGGGACAGGGCCTACGAGCAGTACTTC
abundance: once; d_gene: .; v_gene: TRBV5-6; j_gene: TRBJ2-1; CDR3aa: CASIRRVGAYNEQFF; CDR3nt: TGTGCCAGCATCCGACGGGTTGGCGCCTACAATGAGCAGTTCTTC
abundance: .; d_gene: .; v_gene: TRBV5-1; j_gene: TRBJ1-1; CDR3aa: CASSLVSGSNTEAFF; CDR3nt: TGCGCCAGCAGCTTGGTTTCAGGGTCGAACACTGAAGCTTTCTTT
abundance: .; d_gene: .; v_gene: TRBV4-1; j_gene: TRBJ1-1; CDR3aa: CASRLSGGAGNTEAFF; CDR3nt: TGCGCCAGCAGATTATCGGGGGGCGCGGGGAACACTGAAGCTTTCTTT
abundance: .; d_gene: TRBD1; v_gene: TRBV5-4; j_gene: TRBJ2-7; CDR3aa: CASSVGTGATYYEQYF; CDR3nt: TGTGCCAGCAGCGTGGGGACAGGGGCCACTTACTACGAGCAGTACTTC
abundance: .; d_gene: .; v_gene: TRBV21-1; j_gene: TRBJ1-2; CDR3aa: CASSPTGGPIVYGYTF; CDR3nt: TGTGCCAGCAGCCCGACAGGGGGACCCATTGTCTATGGCTACACCTTC
abundance: .; d_gene: TRBD1; v_gene: TRBV5-1; j_gene: TRBJ2-7; CDR3aa: CASSSTHRGQGLYEQYF; CDR3nt: TGCGCCAGCAGCTCGACCCACCGGGGACAGGGGCTCTACGAGCAGTACTTC
abundance: .; d_gene: .; v_gene: TRBV11-2; j_gene: TRBJ2-7; CDR3aa: CASSFHNSYEQYF; CDR3nt: TGTGCCAGCAGCTTTCACAACTCCTACGAGCAGTACTTC
abundance: .; d_gene: .; v_gene: TRBV9; j_gene: TRBJ1-1; CDR3aa: CASSSTRRGEVEAFF; CDR3nt: TGTGCCAGCAGCTCCACCCGACGGGGGGAAGTTGAAGCTTTCTTT
abundance: once; d_gene: .; v_gene: TRBV28; j_gene: TRBJ1-1; CDR3aa: CASRQQDTPNTEAFF; CDR3nt: TGTGCCAGCAGACAACAGGACACTCCGAACACTGAAGCTTTCTTT
abundance: once; d_gene: TRBD1; v_gene: TRBV7-8; j_gene: TRBJ2-5; CDR3aa: CASSDWGQGEETQYF; CDR3nt: TGTGCCAGCAGCGATTGGGGACAGGGCGAAGAGACCCAGTACTTC
abundance: .; d_gene: .; v_gene: TRBV7-9; j_gene: TRBJ1-1; CDR3aa: CASSLTVVNTEAFF; CDR3nt: TGTGCCAGCAGCTTAACAGTTGTGAACACTGAAGCTTTCTTT
abundance: .; d_gene: TRBD1; v_gene: TRBV7-6; j_gene: TRBJ2-1; CDR3aa: CASSWTGNNEQFF; CDR3nt: TGTGCCAGCAGTTGGACAGGGAACAATGAGCAGTTCTTC
abundance: .; d_gene: .; v_gene: TRBV30; j_gene: TRBJ1-1; CDR3aa: CAWSNEGAGNTEAFF; CDR3nt: TGTGCCTGGAGTAATGAGGGAGCGGGGAACACTGAAGCTTTCTTT
abundance: .; d_gene: TRBD2; v_gene: TRBV30; j_gene: TRBJ2-3; CDR3aa: CAWSPPGTSGADTQYF; CDR3nt: TGTGCCTGGAGTCCCCCAGGGACTAGCGGGGCAGATACGCAGTATTTT
abundance: .; d_gene: TRBD1; v_gene: TRBV7-9; j_gene: TRBJ2-5; CDR3aa: CASAKGTGKETQYF; CDR3nt: TGTGCCAGCGCGAAAGGGACAGGGAAAGAGACCCAGTACTTC
abundance: .; d_gene: .; v_gene: TRBV6-1; j_gene: TRBJ1-5; CDR3aa: CASSDARGNVNSNQPQHF; CDR3nt: TGTGCCAGCAGTGATGCCAGGGGTAATGTGAATAGCAATCAGCCCCAGCATTTT
abundance: .; d_gene: TRBD1; v_gene: TRBV19; j_gene: TRBJ2-5; CDR3aa: CASSSGQGIDETQYF; CDR3nt: TGTGCCAGTAGTTCGGGACAGGGCATCGACGAGACCCAGTACTTC
abundance: .; d_gene: .; v_gene: TRBV10-2; j_gene: TRBJ2-7; CDR3aa: CASGPASYEQYF; CDR3nt: TGCGCCAGCGGGCCAGCCTCCTACGAGCAGTACTTC
abundance: .; d_gene: .; v_gene: TRBV13; j_gene: TRBJ2-7; CDR3aa: CASGSGVTYEQYF; CDR3nt: TGTGCCAGCGGGTCAGGGGTTACTTACGAGCAGTACTTC
abundance: .; d_gene: TRBD1; v_gene: TRBV6-5; j_gene: TRBJ1-2; CDR3aa: CASSYTPRDREFTF; CDR3nt: TGTGCCAGCAGTTACACACCACGGGACAGGGAATTCACCTTC
abundance: .; d_gene: TRBD2; v_gene: TRBV30; j_gene: TRBJ2-5; CDR3aa: CAWAPGAGEGETQYF; CDR3nt: TGTGCCTGGGCCCCAGGAGCGGGAGAGGGAGAGACCCAGTACTTC
abundance: once; d_gene: .; v_gene: TRBV4-3; j_gene: TRBJ2-2; CDR3aa: CASSQDGQLHTGELFF; CDR3nt: TGCGCCAGCAGCCAGGATGGACAGCTTCACACCGGGGAGCTGTTTTTT
abundance: .; d_gene: .; v_gene: TRBV9; j_gene: TRBJ2-7; CDR3aa: CASSAAGSSYEQYF; CDR3nt: TGTGCCAGCAGCGCCGCGGGGAGCTCCTACGAGCAGTACTTC
abundance: .; d_gene: .; v_gene: TRBV19; j_gene: TRBJ1-6; CDR3aa: CASSPTRGRYNSPLHF; CDR3nt: TGTGCCAGTAGCCCGACCAGGGGCCGCTATAATTCACCCCTCCACTTT
abundance: .; d_gene: TRBD2; v_gene: TRBV4-1; j_gene: TRBJ2-5; CDR3aa: CASSQFGGGYQETQYF; CDR3nt: TGCGCCAGCAGCCAATTCGGGGGAGGGTACCAAGAGACCCAGTACTTC
abundance: .; d_gene: .; v_gene: TRBV5-1; j_gene: TRBJ2-3; CDR3aa: CASSYLGTDTQYF; CDR3nt: TGCGCCAGCAGCTACCTAGGCACAGATACGCAGTATTTT
abundance: .; d_gene: .; v_gene: TRBV11-2; j_gene: TRBJ1-1; CDR3aa: CASSLERAAPEAFF; CDR3nt: TGTGCCAGCAGCTTAGAGAGGGCCGCCCCTGAAGCTTTCTTT